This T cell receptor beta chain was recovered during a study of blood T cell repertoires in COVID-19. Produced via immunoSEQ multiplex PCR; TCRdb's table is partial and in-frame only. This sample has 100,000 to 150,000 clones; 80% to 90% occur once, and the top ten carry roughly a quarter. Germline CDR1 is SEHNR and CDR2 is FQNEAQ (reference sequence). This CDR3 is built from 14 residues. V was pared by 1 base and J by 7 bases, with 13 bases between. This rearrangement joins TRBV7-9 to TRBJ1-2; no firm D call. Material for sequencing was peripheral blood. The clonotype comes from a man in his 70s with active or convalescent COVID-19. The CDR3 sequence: CASSLVEDSGGYTF. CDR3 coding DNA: TGTGCCAGCAGCTTAGTTGAGGACTCGGGTGGCTACACCTTC.